The sequence of this TCR beta chain was determined in a study of shared T cell receptors in the human thymus. The trim removed 3 bases at V and 8 bases at J, leaving 7 bases unmatched. The germline CDR1 and CDR2 sequences are GTSNPN and SVGIG (reference sequence). The CDR3 runs 13 residues. Some clones are missing from TCRdb's copy, which holds only in-frame ones; the method was immunoSEQ multiplex PCR. The sample records hundreds of thousands of clones, over 75% being singletons. This sample also belongs to another study, concerning human thymus T cells. That investigation notes: Donors consisted of healthy Finnish infants (having corrective surgery for congenital heart defects). Resections that were taken during corrective heart surgery supplied the thymus tissue.

The sample consisted of thymocytes. This chain joins TRBV30 and TRBJ1-2, with 9 bases aligning to TRBD1. The TCR originated in a boy under three years old with a congenital heart defect. The CDR3 reads CAWRAYRGRGYTF. Written as DNA, the CDR3 is TGTGCCTGGAGGGCATACAGGGGGCGAGGCTACACCTTC.